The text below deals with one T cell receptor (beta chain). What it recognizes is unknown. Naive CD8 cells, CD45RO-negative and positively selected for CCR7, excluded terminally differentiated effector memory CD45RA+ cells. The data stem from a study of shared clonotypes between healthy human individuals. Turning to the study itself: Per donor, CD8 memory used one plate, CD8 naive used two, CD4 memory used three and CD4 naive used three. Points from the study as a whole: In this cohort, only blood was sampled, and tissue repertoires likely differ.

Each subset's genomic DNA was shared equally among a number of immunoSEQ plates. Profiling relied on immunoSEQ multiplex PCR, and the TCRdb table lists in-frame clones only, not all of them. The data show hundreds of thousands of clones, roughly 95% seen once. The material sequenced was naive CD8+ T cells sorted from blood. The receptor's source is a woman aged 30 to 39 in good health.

Written as DNA, the CDR3 is TGTGCCAGCAGCGGGACTGGCAAAGCGCAGTACTTC. Its protein product is CASSGTGKAQYF. This chain uses TRBV11-2 with TRBJ2-7; D possibly corresponds to TRBD2 (6 bases). The CDR3 loop spans 12 amino acids. The V end lost 5 bases, the J end lost 9 bases, and 14 bases lay between the germline ends. Germline V gene sequence: CDR1 SGHAT, CDR2 FQNNGV.